The rows below give T cell receptor beta chains drawn from one sample of a study of beta chain features in type 1 diabetes. Using immunoSEQ multiplex PCR, the repertoire was profiled, and TCRdb retains in-frame clones only, with some absent. Among about 700,000 clones listed, under 15% were seen once. Source material: naive CD4+ T cells from blood. Every receptor here comes from a man between 18 and 29 years old with type 1 diabetes. Each CDR3 is given with its conserved first and last residue. Fields, in order: CDR3 protein, V gene.

CDR3: CASSEQGYEQYF; V: TRBV11-3
CDR3: CASSLSGPTQYF; V: TRBV5-8
CDR3: CAITQETQYF; V: TRBV2
CDR3: CAWSVGARGGEQYF; V: TRBV30
CDR3: CASSRDILGYTF; V: TRBV7-9
CDR3: CASSGQGSGNTIYF; V: TRBV2
CDR3: CASSSQAEQYF; V: TRBV6-5
CDR3: CASVEDRGPVEAFF; V: TRBV2
CDR3: CASSSTGLVGELFF; V: TRBV11-2
CDR3: CASSLALKGEAFF; V: TRBV7-2